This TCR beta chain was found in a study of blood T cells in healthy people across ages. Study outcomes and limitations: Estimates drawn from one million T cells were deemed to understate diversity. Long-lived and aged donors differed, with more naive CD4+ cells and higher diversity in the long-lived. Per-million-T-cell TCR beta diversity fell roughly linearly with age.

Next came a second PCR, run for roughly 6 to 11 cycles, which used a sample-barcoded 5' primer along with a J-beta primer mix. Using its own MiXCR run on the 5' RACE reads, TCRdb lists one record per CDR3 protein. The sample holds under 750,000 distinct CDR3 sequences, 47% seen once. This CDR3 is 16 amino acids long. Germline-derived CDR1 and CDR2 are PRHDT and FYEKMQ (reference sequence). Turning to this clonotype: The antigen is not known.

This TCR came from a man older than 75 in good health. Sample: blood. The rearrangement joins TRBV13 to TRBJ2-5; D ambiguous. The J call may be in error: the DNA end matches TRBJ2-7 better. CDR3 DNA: TGTGCCAGCAGCGCCTCCCCCCCATGGCACTCCTACGAGCAGTACTTC. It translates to CASSASPPWHSYEQYF.